This T cell receptor beta chain stems from a study of identical twins. Broader study findings: A partial confounding effect on zero-insertion analyses could come from invariant MAIT and iNKT cells.

V dropped 6 bases and J dropped 6 bases, with 15 bases sitting between them. Germline CDR1 MNHNS, CDR2 SASEGT. CDR3 length equals 14 residues. Addition of a universal primer site occurred through template switching, and cDNA carried unique molecular identifiers. Each CDR3 protein gets one entry after TCRdb re-called the 5' RACE reads with MiXCR. This sample has 300,000 to 400,000 distinct CDR3 sequences, with about 12% found just once. All donors were healthy, and all were Caucasian. To note about this clonotype: The antigen is undetermined.

This same sample was also part of a study on yellow fever vaccine responses in identical twins.

Sequencing used CD8+ T cells sorted from blood. This chain uses TRBV6-1 with TRBJ2-1; the D gene is possibly TRBD1 (6 bases). This TCR came from a woman younger than 35 in good health. For the CDR3, the DNA is TGTGCCAGCAGCCCCCCTGACAGGCCCAATGAGCAGTTCTTC. It encodes CASSPPDRPNEQFF.